One and the same sample provided the 14 T cell receptor beta chains below, sequenced in a study of Ad26.COV2.S vaccination and SARS-CoV-2 variants. The assay was immunoSEQ multiplex PCR, and TCRdb's table has in-frame clones only and misses some. The table has a few hundred thousand clones, roughly 88% seen once. Treatment here: over 15 received Ad26.COV2.S at low or high dose, single or two shots; several received placebo; per-sample allocation not given. It was on day 63 after the first vaccine or placebo injection that samples were taken. The sample here was peripheral blood, taken in a trial of Ad26.COV2.S vaccine versus placebo. The receptors here all came from a person between 18 and 60 years old who received the Ad26.COV2.S COVID-19 vaccine or a placebo.

The J gene is TRBJ2-6, the V gene TRBV4-1; 8 nucleotides line up with TRBD1. Germline trimming cut 1 base from V and 0 bases from J; bases unmatched to any gene: 8. The CDR3 spans 19 residues. In germline, CDR1 is MGHRA, CDR2 YSYEKL. The CDR3 reads CASSQGLTGGNSGANVLTF. In DNA form, the CDR3 reads TGCGCCAGCAGCCAAGGTCTCACAGGGGGGAACTCTGGGGCCAACGTCCTGACTTTC.

The chain couples TRBV10-3 to TRBJ1-2; possible D gene TRBD1, 5 bases. The CDR3 is 14 residues long. Germline assignment: CDR1 ENHRY and CDR2 SYGVKD. V was trimmed by 9 bases and J by 4 bases, leaving 18 bases between them. The CDR3 DNA follows: TGTGCCATTCAGATCGGGGGTGAGGGCTATGGCTACACCTTC. Translated: CAIQIGGEGYGYTF.

CDR3 sequence reads: CASKVVAGDTGELFF. In DNA form, the CDR3 reads TGTGCCAGTAAGGTCGTCGCAGGGGACACCGGGGAGCTGTTTTTT. This chain links TRBV19 with TRBJ2-2, with D possibly being TRBD1 (6 bases). The germline V gene encodes CDR1 LNHDA and CDR2 SQIVND (reference sequence). The CDR3 is 15 amino acids. The V and J ends lost 7 bases and 3 bases respectively, with 15 bases between them.

This chain's CDR3 is CSYTAGDTGELFF. CDR3 sequence (DNA): TGCAGCTACACTGCAGGGGACACCGGGGAGCTGTTTTTT. V and J are TRBV29-1 and TRBJ2-2, with TRBD1 as a possible D gene (6 bases). Per germline, CDR1 SQVTM and CDR2 ANQGSEA. The V end lost 8 bases, the J end lost 3 bases, and 13 bases lay between the germline ends. This CDR3 comprises 13 residues.

This chain's CDR3 is CASSPKLVGGYNEQFF. DNA of the CDR3: TGTGCCAGCAGCCCTAAACTAGTTGGGGGTTACAATGAGCAGTTCTTC. V is TRBV3-1 (or the pseudogene TRBV3-2) and J is TRBJ2-1, with D possibly being TRBD1 or TRBD2 (5 bases each). CDR3 length equals 16 residues. Trimming removed 4 bases at V and 4 bases at J, with 17 bases between. The germline CDR1 and CDR2 sequences are LGHDT and YNNKEL (reference sequence).

V is TRBV19 and J is TRBJ2-2; D is undetermined. Trimming stripped 6 bases from V and 6 bases from J, with 2 bases between. The CDR3 spans 10 residues. Germline V lookup: CDR1 LNHDA, CDR2 SQIVND (reference sequence). For the CDR3, the DNA is TGTGCCAGTAGAGCCGGGGAGCTGTTTTTT. Amino acid sequence: CASRAGELFF. Variable domain in full (rest from reference TRBV19 and TRBJ2-2): DGGITQSPKYLFRKEGQNVTLSCEQNLNHDAMYWYRQDPGQGLRLIYYSQIVNDFQKGDIAEGYSVSREKKESFPLTVTSAQKNPTAFYLCASRAGELFFGEGSRLTVL.

The V call is TRBV6-2 or TRBV6-3, the J call TRBJ2-7; TRBD1 is a possible D gene (5 bases). The CDR3 loop spans 15 amino acids. Germline-derived CDR1 and CDR2 are MNHEY and SVGEGT. V dropped 5 bases and J dropped 0 bases, with 14 bases sitting between them. The CDR3, as DNA: TGTGCCAGCAGTATGTTCAGGGCCTTCTCCTACGAGCAGTACTTC. Its translation: CASSMFRAFSYEQYF.

The V call is TRBV28, the J call TRBJ1-4; TRBD1 aligns across 7 bases. Germline CDR1 MDHEN, CDR2 SYDVKM. This CDR3 spans 15 amino acids. The J segment lost 8 bases and the V segment lost 6 bases, leaving 12 bases of the junction unmatched. In DNA, the CDR3 is TGTGCCAGCAGACCTAGGGGGCAGCAGAAGGAAAAACTGTTTTTT. This gives the protein CASRPRGQQKEKLFF.

This rearrangement joins TRBV24-1 to TRBJ2-1; no reliable D call. V was cut by 2 bases and J by 2 bases, with 3 bases left in between. The germline V gene has CDR1 KGHDR and CDR2 SFDVKD. The length of the CDR3 is 13 residues. CDR3 region: CATSDSTYNEQFF. The CDR3 DNA is TGTGCCACCAGTGATTCGACCTACAATGAGCAGTTCTTC.

V gene TRBV7-2 combines with J gene TRBJ1-6, with D uncertain. CDR3 size: 13 residues. V gave up 1 base and J gave up 11 bases, with 9 bases separating them. Per the germline V gene, CDR1 is SGHTA and CDR2 is FQGNSA. Here the CDR3 reads CASSLDVSTPLHF. For the CDR3, the DNA is TGTGCCAGCAGCTTAGACGTCAGTACACCCCTCCACTTT. Using reference TRBV7-2 and TRBJ1-6 for the parts outside the CDR3, the full variable domain is GAGVSQSPSNKVTEKGKDVELRCDPISGHTALYWYRQSLGQGLEFLIYFQGNSAPDKSGLPSDRFSAERTGGSVSTLTIQRTQQEDSAVYLCASSLDVSTPLHFGNGTRLTVT.

This chain links TRBV5-5 with TRBJ1-2; 9 nucleotides agree with TRBD1. Germline CDR1 SGHKS, CDR2 YYEKEE (reference sequence). This CDR3 spans 13 amino acids. Losses at the gene ends were 5 bases for V and 7 bases for J; bases not matched to a gene: 6. CDR3 protein: CASSPGTGFGYTF. The CDR3 nucleotides read TGTGCCAGCAGTCCCGGGACAGGGTTTGGCTACACCTTC.

The chain combines TRBV7-2 with TRBJ2-1; weak D call: TRBD2 (6 bases). Trimming removed 5 bases from V and 0 bases from J, with 14 bases in between. The CDR3 extends over 16 amino acids. Germline V lookup: CDR1 SGHTA, CDR2 FQGNSA. CDR3 in amino acids: CASSVRLVSSYNEQFF. The CDR3 nucleotides are TGTGCCAGCAGCGTCAGACTAGTCAGCTCCTACAATGAGCAGTTCTTC.

V and J are TRBV4-1 and TRBJ1-2, with D possibly being TRBD1 (6 bases). V lost 4 bases, J lost 0 bases, and 15 bases lay in between. Per the germline V gene, CDR1 is MGHRA and CDR2 is YSYEKL. There are 16 residues in the CDR3. Here the CDR3 reads CASSLSGVGSNYGYTF. For the CDR3, the DNA is TGCGCCAGCAGCCTCTCAGGGGTAGGGTCTAACTATGGCTACACCTTC.

In its sample, this clone was seen once. This chain joins TRBV24-1 and TRBJ2-2; D gene ambiguous. The V gene lost 6 bases and the J gene lost 1 base, with 5 bases spanning the gap. Germline V gives CDR1 KGHDR, CDR2 SFDVKD. This CDR3 region has 13 residues. The CDR3 nucleotides are TGTGCCACCAGTAGGGAGAACACCGGGGAGCTGTTTTTT. Translating gives CATSRENTGELFF.